This entry lists 6 T cell receptor beta chains sequenced from one sample in a study of persistence of HIV-infected CD4 T cells. Sequencing used immunoSEQ version 4 in survey mode. Using immunoSEQ multiplex PCR, the repertoire was profiled, and TCRdb retains in-frame clones only, with some absent. In the table there are under 50,000 clones, 70% to 90% of which are singletons. Their cognate antigens are unknown. This nonspecific control used anti-CD3/anti-CD28 bead stimulation of CD4+ T cells. Responding CD4+ T cells were sorted by upregulation of both CD40 ligand and CD69. The source was CD4+ T cells sorted from PBMCs after roughly 18-hour stimulation, collected from a patient who received antiretroviral therapy. These receptor sequences come from an adult woman with HIV who was CMV-seropositive.

The V and J genes are TRBV30 and TRBJ1-5, with 9 nucleotides matching TRBD1. The CDR3 has 16 amino acids. The germline V gene encodes CDR1 GTSNPN and CDR2 SVGIG (reference sequence). V lost 5 bases, J lost 2 bases, and 10 bases stayed unmatched. The CDR3 is CAWQIPGQGGNQPQHF. CDR3 coding DNA: TGTGCCTGGCAAATCCCGGGACAGGGTGGCAATCAGCCCCAGCATTTT.

This clone was seen just once. V usage is TRBV6-5 and J usage is TRBJ1-5; 9 positions match TRBD1. Germline lookup yields CDR1 MNHEY and CDR2 SVGAGI. CDR3 length equals 13 residues. Germline trimming cut 9 bases from V and 3 bases from J; bases unmatched to any gene: 3. For the CDR3, the DNA is TGTGCCAGAGGGACAGGGAACAATCAGCCCCAGCATTTT. Its translation: CARGTGNNQPQHF.

V and J are TRBV30 and TRBJ2-5, with D possibly being TRBD2 (7 bases). The CDR3 is 12 residues long. V was cut by 7 bases and J by 6 bases, with 15 bases left in between. Germline values: CDR1 GTSNPN, CDR2 SVGIG (reference sequence). CDR3 DNA sequence: TGTGCCTCGAGGGGGGGGCCACAGACCCAGTACTTC. It is translated as CASRGGPQTQYF.

The rearrangement links TRBV10-3 to TRBJ2-5, with 10 bases identical to TRBD2. Losses at the gene ends were 8 bases for V and 4 bases for J; bases not matched to a gene: 10. Germline-derived CDR1 and CDR2 are ENHRY and SYGVKD. The CDR3 spans 15 residues. The CDR3 DNA reads TGTGCCATCGCCCCCGCTAGCGGGGGATTAGAGACCCAGTACTTC. This codes for CAIAPASGGLETQYF.

The rearrangement joins TRBV29-1 to TRBJ1-2; D is ambiguous. V lost 1 base, J lost 7 bases, and 4 bases lay in between. CDR3 length: 10 amino acids. Germline V gene data show CDR1 as SQVTM and CDR2 as ANQGSEA. CDR3 coding DNA: TGCAGCGTTGAAGCAGTTGGCTACACCTTC. It translates to CSVEAVGYTF.

V gene TRBV27 combines with J gene TRBJ1-2; unclear D gene. Germline lookup yields CDR1 MNHEY and CDR2 SMNVEV (reference sequence). This CDR3 contains 13 residues. Between the trimmed V and J ends, which lost 5 bases and 2 bases, there was a span of 9 bases. CDR3 protein: CASSPLQNYGYTF. DNA for the CDR3: TGTGCCAGCAGTCCCCTACAGAACTATGGCTACACCTTC.